These 3 T cell receptor beta chains were all obtained from the same sample, sequenced in a study of Ad26.COV2.S vaccination and SARS-CoV-2 variants. The data were produced by immunoSEQ multiplex PCR, yet TCRdb's version contains in-frame clones alone and is incomplete. The table records roughly 350,000 clones, about 88% of them present only once. Treatment indicated: around 19 received Ad26.COV2.S at low or high dose, single or two shots; roughly five received placebo; per-sample allocation not given. Samples came from day 63 after the first vaccine or placebo injection. The sample was peripheral blood, taken in a trial of Ad26.COV2.S vaccine versus placebo. Receptors were obtained from a person aged 18-60 years who received the Ad26.COV2.S COVID-19 vaccine or a placebo.

The rearrangement uses TRBV5-1 and TRBJ1-6; D may be TRBD1 (5 bases). The CDR3 extends over 14 amino acids. Germline-derived CDR1 and CDR2 are SGHRS and YFSETQ. Trimming removed 4 bases at V and 5 bases at J, with 10 bases between. The DNA of the CDR3 is TGCGCCAGCAGCCCGGCAGGGAATAATTCACCCCTCCACTTT. The encoded protein is CASSPAGNNSPLHF.

The rearrangement joins TRBV10-1 to TRBJ1-5; TRBD1 is a possible D gene (5 bases). The V gene's germline CDR1 is WNHNN and CDR2 SYGVQD (reference sequence). The CDR3 extends over 13 amino acids. V was clipped by 4 bases and J by 5 bases, with 9 bases between them. Here the CDR3 DNA reads TGCGCCAGCAGTGGGGGGAGAGATCAGCCCCAGCATTTT. It specifies CASSGGRDQPQHF.

The chain links TRBV28 to TRBJ2-3; the D is unclear. CDR3 size: 15 residues. V dropped 2 bases and J dropped 0 bases, with 9 bases sitting between them. Germline CDR1 reads MDHEN; CDR2 reads SYDVKM. In DNA form, the CDR3 reads TGTGCCAGCAGTTTACCAGTAACTAGCACAGATACGCAGTATTTT. Protein product: CASSLPVTSTDTQYF.